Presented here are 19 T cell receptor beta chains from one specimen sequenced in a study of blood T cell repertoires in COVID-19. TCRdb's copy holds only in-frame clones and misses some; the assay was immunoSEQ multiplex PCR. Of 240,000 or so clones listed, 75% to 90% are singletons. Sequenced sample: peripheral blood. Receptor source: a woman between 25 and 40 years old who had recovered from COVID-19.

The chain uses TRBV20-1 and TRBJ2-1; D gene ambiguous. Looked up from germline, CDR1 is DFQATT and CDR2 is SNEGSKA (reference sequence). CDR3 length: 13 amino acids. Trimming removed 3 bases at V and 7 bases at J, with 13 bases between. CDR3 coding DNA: TGCAGTGCTAGTGCTATTATAAAAAATGAGCAGTTCTTC. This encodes CSASAIIKNEQFF.

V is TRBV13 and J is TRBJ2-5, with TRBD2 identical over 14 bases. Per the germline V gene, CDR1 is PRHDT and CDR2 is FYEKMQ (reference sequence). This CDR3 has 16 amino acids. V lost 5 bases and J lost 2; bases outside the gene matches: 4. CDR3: CASSPGLAGEQETQYF. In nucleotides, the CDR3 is TGTGCCAGCAGCCCGGGACTAGCGGGGGAACAAGAGACCCAGTACTTC.

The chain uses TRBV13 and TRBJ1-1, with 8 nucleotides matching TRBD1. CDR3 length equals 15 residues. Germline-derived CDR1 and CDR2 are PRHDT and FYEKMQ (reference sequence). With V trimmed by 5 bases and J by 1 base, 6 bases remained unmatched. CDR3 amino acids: CASSMYRGGNTEAFF. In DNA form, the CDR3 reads TGTGCCAGCAGCATGTACAGGGGGGGGAACACTGAAGCTTTCTTT. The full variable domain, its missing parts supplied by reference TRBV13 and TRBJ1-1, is AAGVIQSPRHLIKEKRETATLKCYPIPRHDTVYWYQQGPGQDPQFLISFYEKMQSDKGSIPDRFSAQQFSDYHSELNMSSLELGDSALYFCASSMYRGGNTEAFFGQGTRLTVV.

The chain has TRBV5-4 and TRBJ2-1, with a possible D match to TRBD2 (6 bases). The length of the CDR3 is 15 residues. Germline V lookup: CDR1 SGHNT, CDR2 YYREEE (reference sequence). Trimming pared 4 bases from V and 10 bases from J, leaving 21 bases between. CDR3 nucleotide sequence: TGTGCCAGCAGCGCCAAGGAGCGGGCCCAGGGAGAGCAGTTCTTC. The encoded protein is CASSAKERAQGEQFF.

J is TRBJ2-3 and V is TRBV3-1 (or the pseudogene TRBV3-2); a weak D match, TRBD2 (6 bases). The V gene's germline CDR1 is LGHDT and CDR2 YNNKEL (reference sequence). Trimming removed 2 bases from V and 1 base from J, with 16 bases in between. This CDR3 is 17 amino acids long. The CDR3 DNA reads TGTGCCAGCAGCCAAACCGGGGCTAGCGAGCGCACAGATACGCAGTATTTT. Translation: CASSQTGASERTDTQYF.

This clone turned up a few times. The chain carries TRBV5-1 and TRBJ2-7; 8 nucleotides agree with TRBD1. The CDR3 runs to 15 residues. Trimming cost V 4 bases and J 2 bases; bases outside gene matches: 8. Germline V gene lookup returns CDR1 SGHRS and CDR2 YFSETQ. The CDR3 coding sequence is TGCGCCAGCAGCAACGCAGGGGGCGCAACCTACGAGCAGTACTTC. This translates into CASSNAGGATYEQYF.

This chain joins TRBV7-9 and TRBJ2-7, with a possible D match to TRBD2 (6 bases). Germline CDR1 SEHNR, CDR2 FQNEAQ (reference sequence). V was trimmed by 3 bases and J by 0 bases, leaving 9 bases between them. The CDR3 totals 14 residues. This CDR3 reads CASSLRDNSYEQYF. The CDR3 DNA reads TGTGCCAGCAGCTTGCGGGATAACTCCTACGAGCAGTACTTC.

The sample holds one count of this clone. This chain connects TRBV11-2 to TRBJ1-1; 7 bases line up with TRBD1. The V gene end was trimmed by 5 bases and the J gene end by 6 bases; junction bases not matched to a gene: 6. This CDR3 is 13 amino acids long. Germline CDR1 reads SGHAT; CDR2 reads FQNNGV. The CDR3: CASSQQGRPEAFF. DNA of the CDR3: TGTGCCAGCAGCCAACAGGGGAGGCCTGAAGCTTTCTTT.

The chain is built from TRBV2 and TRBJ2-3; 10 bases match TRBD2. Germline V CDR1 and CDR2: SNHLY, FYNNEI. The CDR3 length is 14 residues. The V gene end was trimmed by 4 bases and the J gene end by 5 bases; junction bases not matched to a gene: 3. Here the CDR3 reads CASSASGGGDTQYF. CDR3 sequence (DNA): TGTGCCAGCAGTGCTAGCGGGGGTGGAGATACGCAGTATTTT.

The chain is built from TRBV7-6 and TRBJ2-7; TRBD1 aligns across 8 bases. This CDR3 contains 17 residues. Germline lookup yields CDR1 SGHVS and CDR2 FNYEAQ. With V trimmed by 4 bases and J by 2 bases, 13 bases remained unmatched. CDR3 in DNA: TGTGCCAGCAGCTCCTACCCATCCTGGACAGGGCCCTACGAGCAGTACTTC. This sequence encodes CASSSYPSWTGPYEQYF.

CDR3 residues: CAWSIAQFAGELFF. CDR3 DNA: TGTGCCTGGAGTATTGCACAGTTCGCCGGGGAGCTGTTTTTT. The V gene is TRBV30, the J gene TRBJ2-2, with D unclear. Trimming left V 2 bases short and J 6 bases short, with 13 bases between. From germline, CDR1 is GTSNPN and CDR2 SVGIG (reference sequence). CDR3 size: 14 residues. Full variable domain (missing parts from reference TRBV30 and TRBJ2-2): SQTIHQWPATLVQPVGSPLSLECTVEGTSNPNLYWYRQAAGRGLQLLFYSVGIGQISSEVPQNLSASRPQDRQFILSSKKLLLSDSGFYLCAWSIAQFAGELFFGEGSRLTVL.

DNA of the CDR3: TGCGCCAGCAGCTTTCTGACAGGGCCAGAGACCCAGTACTTC. Its translation: CASSFLTGPETQYF. This chain links TRBV4-1 with TRBJ2-5, with 7 bases aligning to TRBD1. The V gene's germline CDR1 is MGHRA and CDR2 YSYEKL. The CDR3 is 14 amino acids. V was pared by 5 bases and J by 4 bases, with 7 bases of the junction left unmatched.

The CDR3 coding sequence is TGTGCCTGGAGTTTAAACACTGAAGCTTTCTTT. Its translation is CAWSLNTEAFF. This chain joins TRBV30 and TRBJ1-1; D unclear. The V and J ends lost 2 bases and 2 bases respectively, with 3 bases between them. The CDR3 is 11 residues long. Germline CDR1 is GTSNPN and CDR2 is SVGIG (reference sequence). Full variable domain (rest looked up from reference TRBV30 and TRBJ1-1): SQTIHQWPATLVQPVGSPLSLECTVEGTSNPNLYWYRQAAGRGLQLLFYSVGIGQISSEVPQNLSASRPQDRQFILSSKKLLLSDSGFYLCAWSLNTEAFFGQGTRLTVV.

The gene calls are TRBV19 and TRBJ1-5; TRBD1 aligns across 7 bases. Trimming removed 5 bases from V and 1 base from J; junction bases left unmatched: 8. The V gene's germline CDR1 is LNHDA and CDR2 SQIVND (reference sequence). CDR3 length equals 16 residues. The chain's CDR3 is CASSSPRTGSNQPQHF. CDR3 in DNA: TGTGCCAGTAGTTCCCCCCGGACAGGAAGCAATCAGCCCCAGCATTTT.

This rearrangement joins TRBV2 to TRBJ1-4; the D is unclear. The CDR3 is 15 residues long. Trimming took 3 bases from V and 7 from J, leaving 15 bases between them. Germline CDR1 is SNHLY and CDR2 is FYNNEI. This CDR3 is CASSDVERSGEKLFF. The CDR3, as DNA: TGTGCCAGCAGTGACGTGGAGAGGAGCGGTGAAAAACTGTTTTTT.

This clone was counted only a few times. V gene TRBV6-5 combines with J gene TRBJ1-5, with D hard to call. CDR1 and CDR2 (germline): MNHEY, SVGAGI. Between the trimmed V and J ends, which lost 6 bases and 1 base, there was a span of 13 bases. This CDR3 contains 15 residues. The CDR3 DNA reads TGTGCCAGCAGCCTTGGAGGGCACAGCAATCAGCCCCAGCATTTT. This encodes CASSLGGHSNQPQHF.

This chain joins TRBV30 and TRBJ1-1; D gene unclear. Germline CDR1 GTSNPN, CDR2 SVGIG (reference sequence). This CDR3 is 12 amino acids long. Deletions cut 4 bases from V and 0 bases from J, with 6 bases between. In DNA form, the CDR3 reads TGTGCCTGGAATACTATGAACACTGAAGCTTTCTTT. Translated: CAWNTMNTEAFF. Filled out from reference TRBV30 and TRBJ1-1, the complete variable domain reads SQTIHQWPATLVQPVGSPLSLECTVEGTSNPNLYWYRQAAGRGLQLLFYSVGIGQISSEVPQNLSASRPQDRQFILSSKKLLLSDSGFYLCAWNTMNTEAFFGQGTRLTVV.

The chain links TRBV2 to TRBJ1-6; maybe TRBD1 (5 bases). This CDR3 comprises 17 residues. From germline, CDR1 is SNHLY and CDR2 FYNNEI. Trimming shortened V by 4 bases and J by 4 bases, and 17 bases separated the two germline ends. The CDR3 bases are TGTGCCAGCAGTGCTGCGGGGAGGGGTAGGTATAATTCACCCCTCCACTTT. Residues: CASSAAGRGRYNSPLHF.

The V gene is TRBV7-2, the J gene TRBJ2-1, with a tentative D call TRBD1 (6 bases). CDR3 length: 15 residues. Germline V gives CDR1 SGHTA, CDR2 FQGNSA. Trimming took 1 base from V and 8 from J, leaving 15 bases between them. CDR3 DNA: TGTGCCAGCAGCTTAGTATGGGGGCCGGAATATGAGCAGTTCTTC. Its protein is CASSLVWGPEYEQFF.